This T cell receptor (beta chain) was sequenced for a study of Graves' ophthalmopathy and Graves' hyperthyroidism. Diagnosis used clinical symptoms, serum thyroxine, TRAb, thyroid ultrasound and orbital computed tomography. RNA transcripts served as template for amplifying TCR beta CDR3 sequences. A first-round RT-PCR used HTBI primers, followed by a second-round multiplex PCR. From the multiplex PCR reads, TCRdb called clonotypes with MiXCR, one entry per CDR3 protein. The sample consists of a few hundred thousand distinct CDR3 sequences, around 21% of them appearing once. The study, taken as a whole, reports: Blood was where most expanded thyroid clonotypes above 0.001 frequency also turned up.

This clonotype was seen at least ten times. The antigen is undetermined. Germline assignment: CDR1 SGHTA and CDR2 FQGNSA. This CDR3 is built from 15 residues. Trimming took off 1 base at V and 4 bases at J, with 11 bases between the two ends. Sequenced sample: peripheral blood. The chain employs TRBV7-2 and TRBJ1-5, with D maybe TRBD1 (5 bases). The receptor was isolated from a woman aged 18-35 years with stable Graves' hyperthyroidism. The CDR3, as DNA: TGTGCCAGCAGCTTAGATGGGGCCCTTAATCAGCCCCAGCATTTT. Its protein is CASSLDGALNQPQHF. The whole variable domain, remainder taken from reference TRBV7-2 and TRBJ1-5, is GAGVSQSPSNKVTEKGKDVELRCDPISGHTALYWYRQSLGQGLEFLIYFQGNSAPDKSGLPSDRFSAERTGGSVSTLTIQRTQQEDSAVYLCASSLDGALNQPQHFGDGTRLSIL.